Below, 26 T cell receptor beta chains from the same sample are listed, as sequenced in a study of regulatory T cells in long-lasting Graves disease. In building TCR beta libraries, iRepertoire HTBI primers were used together with Arm-PCR of CDR3 regions. TCRdb fed the multiplex PCR reads into MiXCR, producing one record per CDR3 protein. The sample includes approximately 460,000 distinct CDR3 sequences, less than 20% of them seen just once. Time point defined: newly diagnosed GD, antithyroid drugs for less than 3 months. Isolated PBMC RNA provided the starting material for the TCR library. The same data also went into a second study, on T cells in Graves' hyperthyroidism and ophthalmopathy.

The sequencing here drew on peripheral blood mononuclear cells (PBMCs), taken at new diagnosis, from a patient treated with antithyroid drugs. Receptors originate from a woman in her 30s with Graves disease.

This clonotype has ten or more counts. This chain connects TRBV28 to TRBJ2-6; D unclear. This CDR3 is 16 amino acids long. Per the germline V gene, CDR1 is MDHEN and CDR2 is SYDVKM. V was shortened by 5 bases and J by 0 bases, with 11 bases between the two germline ends. CDR3 region: CASSKKTVSGANVLTF. DNA of the CDR3: TGTGCCAGCAGTAAGAAAACAGTCTCTGGGGCCAACGTCCTGACTTTC.

The rearrangement links TRBV5-5 to TRBJ2-7; TRBD1 aligns across 8 bases. Germline values: CDR1 SGHKS, CDR2 YYEKEE (reference sequence). With 4 bases clipped from V and 0 bases from J, the junction kept 12 bases outside the gene matches. The CDR3 consists of 17 residues. The CDR3 bases are TGTGCCAGCAGCCCAGGGGGCGCGAGGGACGACTCCTACGAGCAGTACTTC. Protein product: CASSPGGARDDSYEQYF. Using reference TRBV5-5 and TRBJ2-7 for the parts outside the CDR3, the full variable domain is DAGVTQSPTHLIKTRGQQVTLRCSPISGHKSVSWYQQVLGQGPQFIFQYYEKEERGRGNFPDRFSARQFPNYSSELNVNALLLGDSALYLCASSPGGARDDSYEQYFGPGTRLTVT.

In this sample, this clonotype turned up a few times. This chain uses TRBV11-1 with TRBJ2-7; D may be TRBD2 (5 bases). The CDR3 totals 17 residues. Germline lookup yields CDR1 SGHAT and CDR2 FQDESV (reference sequence). Trimming left V 5 bases short and J 4 bases short, with 24 bases between. The CDR3 sequence: CASSHTGGPIWGYEQYF. CDR3 nucleotide sequence: TGTGCCAGCAGCCACACTGGAGGACCTATTTGGGGATACGAGCAGTACTTC.

This clonotype was seen a handful of times. The chain joins TRBV25-1 to TRBJ1-4, with 10 positions matching TRBD1. The CDR3 consists of 15 residues. The V gene end was trimmed by 2 bases and the J gene end by 8 bases; junction bases not matched to a gene: 5. CDR1 MGHDK and CDR2 SYGVNS come from the germline V gene. The CDR3 DNA follows: TGTGCCAGCAGTGAAGTCGTGACAGGGGGCGAAAAACTGTTTTTT. Its protein is CASSEVVTGGEKLFF.

At least ten counts were recorded for this clonotype. The chain carries TRBV6-1 and TRBJ2-2; D is uncertain. CDR1 and CDR2 from the germline V gene are MNHNS and SASEGT. The CDR3 has 13 residues. V lost 5 bases and J lost 5, with 9 bases in between. The chain's CDR3 is CASSHPLTGELFF. The CDR3 nucleotides are TGTGCCAGCAGTCACCCCTTAACCGGGGAGCTGTTTTTT.

This clonotype was recorded many times. The CDR3 region is CASSQEFAPAHGYTF. CDR3 nucleotide sequence: TGCGCCAGCAGCCAAGAATTCGCCCCGGCCCATGGCTACACCTTC. This chain uses TRBV4-3 with TRBJ1-2; D is ambiguous. The CDR3 is 15 amino acids. The germline V gene encodes CDR1 LGHNA and CDR2 YSLEER. Trimming cost V 0 bases and J 6 bases, with 14 bases left between them.

This clonotype was seen repeatedly, ten times or more. The chain joins TRBV20-1 to TRBJ1-1; D not resolved. The V end was cut by 1 base, the J end by 0 bases, with 12 bases between. Germline V lookup: CDR1 DFQATT, CDR2 SNEGSKA (reference sequence). There are 15 residues in the CDR3. CDR3 sequence (DNA): TGCAGTGCTAGAGCCGGGCACGACTTGAACACTGAAGCTTTCTTT. Protein product: CSARAGHDLNTEAFF.

This clonotype was seen ten or more times. The chain combines TRBV7-2 with TRBJ2-7; D might be TRBD1 or TRBD2, each matching 5 bases. V was trimmed by 0 bases and J by 4 bases, leaving 25 bases between them. The germline gives CDR1 SGHTA, CDR2 FQGNSA. The CDR3 sequence is 19 residues long. The CDR3 coding sequence is TGTGCCAGCAGCTTAGCGGGACGAAAGGGGTTTCATTCTCGGTACGAGCAGTACTTC. As protein: CASSLAGRKGFHSRYEQYF.

This clonotype came up once. The chain links TRBV20-1 to TRBJ2-3; TRBD1 matches at 7 bases. Germline CDR1 and CDR2: DFQATT and SNEGSKA (reference sequence). This CDR3 comprises 14 residues. The junction had 9 bases not matched to a gene; V was cut back by 5 bases and J by 4 bases. The CDR3 nucleotides read TGCAGTGCTTCCGACAGGGTGGGCGCAGATACGCAGTATTTT. It is translated as CSASDRVGADTQYF.

This clonotype has a handful of counts. The rearrangement joins TRBV4-3 to TRBJ2-5, with D possibly being TRBD2 (6 bases). Germline V lookup: CDR1 LGHNA, CDR2 YSLEER. This CDR3 spans 16 amino acids. Trimming took off 1 base at V and 4 bases at J, with 16 bases between the two ends. Here the CDR3 reads CASSQGMGTSRETQYF. CDR3 DNA: TGCGCCAGCAGCCAAGGAATGGGGACTTCGAGAGAGACCCAGTACTTC.

This clonotype has more than one count but fewer than ten. The CDR3 DNA follows: TGTGCCAGCAGCCGACCGGGACTAGCGGGATCTAGCACAGATACGCAGTATTTT. It codes for CASSRPGLAGSSTDTQYF. The J gene is TRBJ2-3, the V gene TRBV5-4; 13 bases are a match to TRBD2. After removal of 4 bases from V and 0 bases from J, the junction contained 8 bases not matched to a gene. Germline V gene lookup returns CDR1 SGHNT and CDR2 YYREEE (reference sequence). This CDR3 has 18 amino acids.

This clonotype appeared many times. The V and J genes are TRBV28 and TRBJ1-2; D might be TRBD1 (6 bases). V lost 1 base and J lost 8, with 17 bases in between. This CDR3 region has 15 residues. In germline, CDR1 is MDHEN, CDR2 SYDVKM. CDR3 sequence reads: CASSLLGGGAVGYTF. Written as DNA, the CDR3 is TGTGCCAGCAGTTTATTGGGGGGGGGCGCCGTGGGCTACACCTTC.

This clonotype was counted many times. V gene TRBV30 combines with J gene TRBJ2-1; tentatively, D is TRBD1 (6 bases). This CDR3 is 18 amino acids long. Germline lookup yields CDR1 GTSNPN and CDR2 SVGIG (reference sequence). V lost 4 bases, J lost 2 bases, and 24 bases lay in between. In nucleotides, the CDR3 is TGTGCCTGGACTCCCCCCCCCAGAGGGGGACCAACCTACAATGAGCAGTTCTTC. Protein sequence: CAWTPPPRGGPTYNEQFF.

The chain links TRBV7-9 to TRBJ2-2; 15 bases fit TRBD2. From germline, CDR1 is SEHNR and CDR2 FQNEAQ (reference sequence). This CDR3 comprises 20 residues. J was trimmed by 1 base and V by 5 bases; bases with no gene match: 11. The CDR3 region is CASSPLWGTSGRLNTGELFF. As DNA, the CDR3 is TGTGCCAGCAGCCCCCTATGGGGGACTAGCGGGAGGTTGAACACCGGGGAGCTGTTTTTT.

The V and J genes are TRBV6-1 and TRBJ2-2, with a tentative D call TRBD2 (6 bases). This CDR3 spans 14 amino acids. Trimming stripped 2 bases from V and 7 bases from J, with 11 bases between. CDR1 and CDR2 (germline): MNHNS, SASEGT. The CDR3 DNA reads as TGTGCCAGCAGTGAATGGAGGGGTGACGGGGAGCTGTTTTTT. This codes for CASSEWRGDGELFF.

The chain couples TRBV5-1 to TRBJ2-2, with D uncertain. The CDR3 covers 15 residues. CDR1 is SGHRS and CDR2 is YFSETQ in the germline V gene. The V and J ends lost 2 bases and 4 bases respectively, with 12 bases between them. The CDR3 DNA reads TGCGCCAGCAGCTTTGGGCAACGAACCACCGGGGAGCTGTTTTTT. Encoded protein: CASSFGQRTTGELFF.

This clonotype was recorded many times. The chain carries TRBV7-9 and TRBJ1-2, with a possible D match to TRBD1 (5 bases). Looked up from germline, CDR1 is SEHNR and CDR2 is FQNEAQ (reference sequence). The CDR3 has 14 amino acids. V lost 6 bases, J lost 5 bases, and 16 bases lay in between. The CDR3 loop reads CASSPSQGGYGYTF. The CDR3 DNA reads as TGTGCCAGCAGTCCGTCCCAGGGCGGATATGGCTACACCTTC.

This clonotype came up many times. The V call is TRBV6-2 or TRBV6-3, the J call TRBJ2-7, with 9 bases lining up with TRBD1. The germline V gene has CDR1 MNHEY and CDR2 SVGEGT. This CDR3 comprises 14 residues. Germline trimming cut 6 bases from V and 6 bases from J; bases unmatched to any gene: 9. CDR3 residues: CASSPAGQGPEQYF. The CDR3 DNA sequence: TGTGCCAGCAGCCCCGCCGGACAGGGGCCCGAGCAGTACTTC.

Here the CDR3 DNA reads TGTGCCAGCAGGGCGTACACAGATACGCAGTATTTT. As protein: CASRAYTDTQYF. The chain recombines TRBV2 with TRBJ2-3; D ambiguous. The ends were cut back, 6 bases at V and 2 bases at J, with 6 bases in the middle. From germline, CDR1 is SNHLY and CDR2 FYNNEI. CDR3 length: 12 residues.

The rearrangement joins TRBV14 to TRBJ2-7; 7 bases map to TRBD1. Germline V lookup: CDR1 SGHDN, CDR2 FVKESK. The CDR3 sequence is 13 residues long. V lost 5 bases and J lost 4; bases outside the gene matches: 5. The CDR3 bases are TGTGCCAGCAGCGGGACAGATGGATACGAGCAGTACTTC. It specifies CASSGTDGYEQYF.

Many counts were recorded for this clonotype. V usage is TRBV6-5 and J usage is TRBJ1-1; 8 nucleotides match TRBD1. The germline V gene encodes CDR1 MNHEY and CDR2 SVGAGI. CDR3 length equals 15 residues. V dropped 4 bases and J dropped 3; count of bases not matched to a gene: 7. The CDR3 spells CASSFSGGADTEAFF. The CDR3 region has the DNA TGTGCCAGCAGTTTTTCAGGGGGCGCGGACACTGAAGCTTTCTTT.

The chain recombines TRBV27 with TRBJ2-6; no clear D. Germline V gene data show CDR1 as MNHEY and CDR2 as SMNVEV (reference sequence). Trimming left V 3 bases short and J 1 base short, with 7 bases between. This CDR3 is built from 15 residues. This CDR3 is CASSLIQSGANVLTF. CDR3 nucleotide sequence: TGTGCCAGCAGTTTGATACAGTCTGGGGCCAACGTCCTGACTTTC.

This clonotype was observed many times. The chain joins TRBV13 to TRBJ1-1, with 8 bases aligning to TRBD1. The CDR3 loop spans 15 amino acids. Germline V lookup: CDR1 PRHDT, CDR2 FYEKMQ (reference sequence). Germline trimming cut 5 bases from V and 7 bases from J; bases unmatched to any gene: 12. The CDR3 spells CASSGRQGSFSEAFF. The CDR3 bases are TGTGCCAGCAGCGGCAGACAGGGGAGTTTCAGTGAAGCTTTCTTT. Complete variable domain (other parts from reference TRBV13 and TRBJ1-1): AAGVIQSPRHLIKEKRETATLKCYPIPRHDTVYWYQQGPGQDPQFLISFYEKMQSDKGSIPDRFSAQQFSDYHSELNMSSLELGDSALYFCASSGRQGSFSEAFFGQGTRLTVV.

This clonotype has at least ten counts. The chain joins TRBV4-1 to TRBJ2-7, with D maybe TRBD2 (5 bases). The germline V gene encodes CDR1 MGHRA and CDR2 YSYEKL. Trimming cost V 4 bases and J 2 bases, with 18 bases left between them. The CDR3 consists of 16 residues. The CDR3 reads CASSLARGIPPYEQYF. The DNA for the CDR3 is TGCGCCAGCAGCCTTGCTCGGGGAATCCCTCCCTACGAGCAGTACTTC.

This clonotype came up many times. V usage is TRBV20-1 and J usage is TRBJ1-1; weak D call: TRBD1 (6 bases). Trimming shortened V by 3 bases and J by 2 bases, and 10 bases separated the two germline ends. The CDR3 has 13 residues. CDR1 and CDR2 from the germline V gene are DFQATT and SNEGSKA (reference sequence). CDR3 coding DNA: TGCAGTGCTAGTGGGGGCCAAAACACTGAAGCTTTCTTT. This gives the protein CSASGGQNTEAFF.

At least ten counts were recorded for this clonotype. This chain uses TRBV6-1 with TRBJ2-5, with 7 nucleotides matching TRBD1. V shed 8 bases, J shed 7 bases, and the junction held 10 bases outside the gene matches. Germline-derived CDR1 and CDR2 are MNHNS and SASEGT. The CDR3 is 13 amino acids. The CDR3 nucleotides are TGTGCCAGCGGCCGAGACAGGGCGGGGACCCAGTACTTC. Its translation: CASGRDRAGTQYF.